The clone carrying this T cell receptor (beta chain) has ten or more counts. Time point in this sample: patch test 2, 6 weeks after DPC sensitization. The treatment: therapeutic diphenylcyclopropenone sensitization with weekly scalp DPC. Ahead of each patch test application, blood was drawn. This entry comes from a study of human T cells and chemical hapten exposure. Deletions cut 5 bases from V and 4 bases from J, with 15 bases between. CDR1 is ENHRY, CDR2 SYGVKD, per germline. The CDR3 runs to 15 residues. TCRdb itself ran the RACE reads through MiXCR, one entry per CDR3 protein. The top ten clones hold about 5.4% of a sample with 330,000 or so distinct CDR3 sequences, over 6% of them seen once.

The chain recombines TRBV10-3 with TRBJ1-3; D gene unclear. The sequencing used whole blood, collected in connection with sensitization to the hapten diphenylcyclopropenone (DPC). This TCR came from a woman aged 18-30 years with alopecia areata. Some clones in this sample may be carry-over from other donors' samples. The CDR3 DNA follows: TGTGCCATCAGTTACGGGCCCCTACCAGGAAACACCATATATTTT. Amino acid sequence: CAISYGPLPGNTIYF.